This T cell receptor beta chain is drawn from a study of blood T cell repertoires in COVID-19. This table comes from immunoSEQ multiplex PCR, and its TCRdb copy is limited to in-frame clones, with some not included. The sample includes 250,000 to 350,000 clones, about nine tenths of them seen just once. CDR3 size: 14 residues. Germline V gives CDR1 SGDLS, CDR2 YYNGEE. V lost 3 bases, J lost 1 base, and 3 bases stayed unmatched. This receptor was taken from a woman aged 30 to 39 with COVID-19, enrolled during active disease. Specimen: peripheral blood. The rearrangement joins TRBV9 to TRBJ2-5, with 7 bases fitting TRBD1. CDR3 DNA sequence: TGTGCCAGCAGCGGGGGACAGAGCCAAGAGACCCAGTACTTC. Translating it yields CASSGGQSQETQYF.